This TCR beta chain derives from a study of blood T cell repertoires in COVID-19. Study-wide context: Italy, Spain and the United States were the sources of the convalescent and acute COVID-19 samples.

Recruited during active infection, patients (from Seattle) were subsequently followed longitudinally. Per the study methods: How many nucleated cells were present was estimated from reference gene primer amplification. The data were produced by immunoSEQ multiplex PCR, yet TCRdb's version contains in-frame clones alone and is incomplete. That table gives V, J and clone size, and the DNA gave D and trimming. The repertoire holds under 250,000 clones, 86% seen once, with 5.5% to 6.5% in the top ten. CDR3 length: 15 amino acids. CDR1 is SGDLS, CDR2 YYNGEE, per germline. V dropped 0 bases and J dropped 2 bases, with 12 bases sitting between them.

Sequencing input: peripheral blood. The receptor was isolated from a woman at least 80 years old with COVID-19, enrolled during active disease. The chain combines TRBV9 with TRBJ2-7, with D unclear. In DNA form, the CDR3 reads TGTGCCAGCAGCGTAGCTATGCCCTTTACCTACGAGCAGTACTTC. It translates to CASSVAMPFTYEQYF. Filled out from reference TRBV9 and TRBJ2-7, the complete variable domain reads DSGVTQTPKHLITATGQRVTLRCSPRSGDLSVYWYQQSLDQGLQFLIQYYNGEERAKGNILERFSAQQFPDLHSELNLSSLELGDSALYFCASSVAMPFTYEQYFGPGTRLTVT.